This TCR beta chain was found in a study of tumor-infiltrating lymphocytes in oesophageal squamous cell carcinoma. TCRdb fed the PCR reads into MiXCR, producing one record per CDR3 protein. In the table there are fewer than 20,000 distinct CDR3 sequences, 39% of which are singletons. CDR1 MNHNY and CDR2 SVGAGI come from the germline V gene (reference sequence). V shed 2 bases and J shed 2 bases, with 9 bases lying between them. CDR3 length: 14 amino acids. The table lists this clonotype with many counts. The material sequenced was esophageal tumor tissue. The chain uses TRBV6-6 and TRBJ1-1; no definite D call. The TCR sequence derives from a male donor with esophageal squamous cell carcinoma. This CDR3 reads CASSYVNLNTEAFF. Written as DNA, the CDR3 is TGTGCCAGCAGTTACGTTAACCTAAACACTGAAGCTTTCTTT.